The present T cell receptor (beta chain) was sequenced within a study of T cell responses to AZD1222 COVID-19 vaccine. Some clones are missing from TCRdb's copy, which holds only in-frame ones; the method was immunoSEQ multiplex PCR. The sample has more than 95,000 clones, approximately 93% seen once. Germline-derived CDR1 and CDR2 are SGHRS and YFSETQ. The CDR3 covers 12 residues. V lost 2 bases and J 3 bases, leaving 6 bases between the germline ends. As for this clone: Its target is unknown.

Study-wide points: Donors were largely white British and mainly female; clonal diversity was possibly underestimated.

The receptor was derived from an adult in good health. The J gene is TRBJ2-7, the V gene TRBV5-1; no clear D gene. Sequencing used peripheral blood, obtained on day 0 of AZD1222 vaccination. This CDR3 is CASSFNRYEQYF. For the CDR3, the DNA is TGCGCCAGCAGCTTCAACCGCTACGAGCAGTACTTC.